This TCR beta chain originates from a study of blood T cells in healthy people across ages. The V gene lost 8 bases and the J gene lost 5 bases, with 18 bases spanning the gap. CDR3 length equals 14 residues. The germline CDR1 and CDR2 sequences are LGHDT and YNNKEL (reference sequence). As concerns this clonotype: Antigen: not known.

The sample providers were healthy Caucasian people from Russia, aged about 6 to 90. Primers used in a second PCR of roughly 6 to 11 cycles were a sample-barcoded 5' primer and a J-beta primer mix. Every individual sample yielded 2.5 million or more paired-end reads (each containing CDR3). One entry per CDR3 protein, called by TCRdb with MiXCR from the 5' RACE reads. Of about 640,000 distinct CDR3 sequences in the sample, roughly 58% were seen once. General study points: Greater diversity and more naive CD4+ cells were seen in long-lived donors than in aged donors.

The chain combines TRBV3-1 with TRBJ1-1; D unresolved. The sample was blood. The receptor comes from a man between 60 and 70 years old in good health. CDR3 in amino acids: CASGRSESGTEAFF. The CDR3 coding sequence is TGTGCCAGCGGACGGTCCGAGTCGGGGACTGAAGCTTTCTTT.